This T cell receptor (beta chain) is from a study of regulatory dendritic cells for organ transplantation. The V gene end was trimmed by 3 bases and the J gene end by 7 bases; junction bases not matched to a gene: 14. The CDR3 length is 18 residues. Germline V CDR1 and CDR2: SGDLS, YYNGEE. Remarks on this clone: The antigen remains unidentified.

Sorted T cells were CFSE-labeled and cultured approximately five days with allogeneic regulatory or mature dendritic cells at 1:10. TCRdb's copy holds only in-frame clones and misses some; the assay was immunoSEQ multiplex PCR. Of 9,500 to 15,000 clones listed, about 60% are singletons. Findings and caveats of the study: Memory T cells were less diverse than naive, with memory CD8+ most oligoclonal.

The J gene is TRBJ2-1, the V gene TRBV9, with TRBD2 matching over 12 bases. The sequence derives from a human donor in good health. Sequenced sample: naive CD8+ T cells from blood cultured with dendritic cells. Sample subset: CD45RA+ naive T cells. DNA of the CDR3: TGTGCCAGCAGCGGAGGAGCCAGGACTAGCGGGGATGGGAATGAGCAGTTCTTC. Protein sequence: CASSGGARTSGDGNEQFF.